This TCR beta chain originates from a study of shared clonotypes between healthy human individuals. Study-wide points: In contrast to clonotypes shared by all four donors, non-shared clonotypes had lower generation probabilities. The study drew on few donors, limiting represented genetic and exposure-history diversity. Naive subsets typically showed greater estimated richness than memory subsets.

As regards this clone: Its antigen is currently unknown.

Assay: immunoSEQ multiplex PCR; the TCRdb copy retains only in-frame clones and omits some. The table shows around 940,000 clones, with less than 85% occurring only once. This TCR was recovered from a man aged 18 to 30 in good health. The sample taken for sequencing was memory CD4+ T cells sorted from blood. Subset denoted: CD45RA-negative fraction.

In DNA, the CDR3 is TGTGCCAGCAGCGTGGCAGGGTCGAACACCGGGGAGCTGTTTTTT. Its translation: CASSVAGSNTGELFF. V usage is TRBV9 and J usage is TRBJ2-2; possibly TRBD1 for D (5 bases). This CDR3 has 15 amino acids. The V gene lost 2 bases and the J gene lost 0 bases, with 8 bases spanning the gap. Germline CDR1 reads SGDLS; CDR2 reads YYNGEE.